This T cell receptor (beta chain) was identified during a study of T-cell memory formation after mild COVID-19. On the study more broadly: Most TCR clusters belonged to a single donor. Study-wide results and limits: Clones contracting over day 15 to 85 were CD4/CD8 balanced, with later expanders leaning CD4+. Largely, contracting CD4+ clones fell within CM and EM, and contracting CD8+ clones within EMRA. A second wave of clones peaked on day 37, and their SARS-CoV-2 specificity went unconfirmed.

This clonotype was seen a few times. Its specificity is unknown. TCRdb re-called the 5' RACE reads through MiXCR, storing one row per CDR3 protein. Of roughly 250,000 distinct CDR3 sequences in the sample, around 15% were seen once. Germline CDR1 is ENHRY and CDR2 is SYGVKD. Trimming cost V 5 bases and J 6 bases; bases outside gene matches: 10. The CDR3 contains 16 residues. This TCR was sampled from a man between 18 and 29 years old who had mild COVID-19 (a few samples of this study predate the infection). Cell type and time point are not known. Sequencing was carried out using PBMCs or a T cell subset sorted from them (not recorded which). The J gene is TRBJ2-3, the V gene TRBV10-3, with 11 bases aligning to TRBD2. CDR3 in DNA: TGTGCCATCAGTACCGCCGCGACTAGCGGGGCCGATACGCAGTATTTT. Translating gives CAISTAATSGADTQYF.